This TCR beta chain derives from a study of shared clonotypes between healthy human individuals. Across the whole study: Donors consisted of two women and three men between 18 and 49. Broader study findings: Few donors restricted represented genetic and exposure-history diversity.

Positively selected for CCR7, the CD45RO-negative cells used as naive CD8 cells excluded terminally differentiated effector memory CD45RA+ cells. This clone has only one observation. Its antigen remains unknown. The CDR3 totals 15 residues. In germline, CDR1 is SGDLS, CDR2 YYNGEE. V dropped 0 bases and J dropped 0 bases, with 10 bases sitting between them. This table comes from immunoSEQ multiplex PCR, and its TCRdb copy is limited to in-frame clones, with some not included. The sample holds under 2,000,000 clones, approximately 95% seen once. The receptor was isolated from a man between 18 and 29 years old in good health. V is TRBV9 and J is TRBJ2-7, with D tentatively TRBD2 (6 bases). Material for sequencing was naive CD8+ T cells sorted from blood. The DNA for the CDR3 is TGTGCCAGCAGCGTAGCTAGCGCTAGCTCCTACGAGCAGTACTTC. It is translated as CASSVASASSYEQYF.